The next 32 T cell receptor beta chains were all read from a single sample in a study of cytomegalovirus exposure and HLA in healthy donors. This PCR relied on a set of 60 Vbeta primers and 13 Jbeta primers. Using immunoSEQ multiplex PCR, the repertoire was profiled, and TCRdb retains in-frame clones only, with some absent. The sample yields approximately 75,000 clones, around 83% seen once. The sequenced material came from PBMCs. All receptors derive from a man between 65 and 85 years old in good health and CMV-seropositive.

This clone was observed a handful of times. The V gene is TRBV6-6, the J gene TRBJ2-5, with D possibly TRBD2 on 6 matching bases. The CDR3 loop spans 13 amino acids. The germline V gene has CDR1 MNHNY and CDR2 SVGAGI (reference sequence). V was clipped by 6 bases and J by 3 bases, with 11 bases between them. The CDR3 sequence is CASSPGLEETQYF. CDR3 in DNA: TGTGCCAGCAGCCCGGGACTCGAAGAGACCCAGTACTTC.

This chain joins TRBV29-1 and TRBJ2-7; 11 positions match TRBD1. The germline CDR1 and CDR2 sequences are SQVTM and ANQGSEA. The CDR3 loop spans 13 amino acids. V lost 6 bases to trimming and J lost 2 bases; unmatched junction nucleotides: 3. The CDR3 nucleotides are TGCAGCGTGGGACAGGGGGGCCCCTACGAGCAGTACTTC. Its translation is CSVGQGGPYEQYF.

The chain recombines TRBV4-3 with TRBJ2-7, with D possibly TRBD1 on 6 matching bases. This CDR3 comprises 14 residues. The ends were cut back, 0 bases at V and 6 bases at J, with 12 bases in the middle. Germline V gives CDR1 LGHNA, CDR2 YSLEER. The CDR3 here is CASSQDLQGREQYF. The CDR3, as DNA: TGCGCCAGCAGCCAAGACTTACAGGGTCGCGAGCAGTACTTC.

The chain recombines TRBV5-1 with TRBJ1-1, with TRBD1 matching 8 bases. The germline gives CDR1 SGHRS, CDR2 YFSETQ. The CDR3 totals 14 residues. The trim removed 5 bases at V and 1 base at J, leaving 4 bases unmatched. DNA of the CDR3: TGCGCCAGCAGGTCCGACAGGGGGAACACTGAAGCTTTCTTT. It codes for CASRSDRGNTEAFF. Variable domain in full (rest from reference TRBV5-1 and TRBJ1-1): KAGVTQTPRYLIKTRGQQVTLSCSPISGHRSVSWYQQTPGQGLQFLFEYFSETQRNKGNFPGRFSGRQFSNSRSEMNVSTLELGDSALYLCASRSDRGNTEAFFGQGTRLTVV.

The rearrangement links TRBV13 to TRBJ2-7; tentative D call: TRBD1 (6 bases). V was clipped by 7 bases and J by 0 bases, with 13 bases between them. Germline CDR1 PRHDT, CDR2 FYEKMQ (reference sequence). This CDR3 has 14 amino acids. The CDR3 here is CASNTRDNSYEQYF. The CDR3 DNA follows: TGTGCCAGCAATACCCGGGACAACTCCTACGAGCAGTACTTC.

This chain links TRBV5-1 with TRBJ2-7; 15 bases align to TRBD2. The ends lost 3 bases at V and 2 bases at J; junction bases unmatched: 3. The CDR3 runs 16 residues. Germline V CDR1 and CDR2: SGHRS, YFSETQ. The CDR3 DNA reads as TGCGCCAGCAGCTCTGGACTAGCGGGAGGGACCTACGAGCAGTACTTC. Amino acids: CASSSGLAGGTYEQYF.

This clone was picked up a small number of times. This chain joins TRBV6-1 and TRBJ2-3, with 12 bases that match TRBD1. The V gene end was trimmed by 11 bases and the J gene end by 9 bases; junction bases not matched to a gene: 6. The CDR3 length is 12 residues. The V gene's germline CDR1 is MNHNS and CDR2 SASEGT. The CDR3 is CAGDRGQDTQYF. CDR3 coding DNA: TGTGCCGGGGACAGGGGGCAGGACACGCAGTATTTT.

J is TRBJ1-1 and V is TRBV11-2; the D gene is possibly TRBD1 (6 bases). V gave up 1 base and J gave up 11 bases, with 11 bases separating them. Germline values: CDR1 SGHAT, CDR2 FQNNGV. The CDR3 runs 12 residues. The CDR3 spells CASSLAQGTAFF. The DNA of the CDR3 is TGTGCCAGCAGCTTAGCTCAGGGGACGGCTTTCTTT.

The chain links TRBV7-8 to TRBJ1-5, with TRBD1 identical over 8 bases. V was clipped by 5 bases and J by 4 bases; unmatched bases: 7. In germline, CDR1 is SGHVS, CDR2 FQNEAQ. The CDR3 runs to 15 residues. The CDR3 coding sequence is TGTGCCAGCAGCGTGACAGGGGACTATAATCAGCCCCAGCATTTT. It specifies CASSVTGDYNQPQHF. Combining the CDR3 with reference TRBV7-8 and TRBJ1-5 gives the whole variable domain GAGVSQSPRYKVAKRGQDVALRCDPISGHVSLFWYQQALGQGPEFLTYFQNEAQLDKSGLPSDRFFAERPEGSVSTLKIQRTQQEDSAVYLCASSVTGDYNQPQHFGDGTRLSIL.

The rearrangement links TRBV9 to TRBJ1-2, with TRBD1 identical over 7 bases. The V gene end was trimmed by 3 bases and the J gene end by 4 bases; junction bases not matched to a gene: 3. The CDR3 is 13 residues long. Germline V gene sequence: CDR1 SGDLS, CDR2 YYNGEE. The DNA for the CDR3 is TGTGCCAGCAGCGGACAGGGTGTCTATGGCTACACCTTC. Translated, it gives CASSGQGVYGYTF. Together with reference TRBV9 and TRBJ1-2, the CDR3 gives the full variable domain: DSGVTQTPKHLITATGQRVTLRCSPRSGDLSVYWYQQSLDQGLQFLIQYYNGEERAKGNILERFSAQQFPDLHSELNLSSLELGDSALYFCASSGQGVYGYTFGSGTRLTVV.

This chain links TRBV28 with TRBJ2-5; 7 bases map to TRBD2. The CDR3 length is 17 residues. CDR1 MDHEN and CDR2 SYDVKM come from the germline V gene. The junction had 17 bases not matched to a gene; V was cut back by 7 bases and J by 3 bases. The CDR3 sequence: CASKTSRQGRVKETQYF. CDR3 DNA: TGTGCCAGCAAGACTAGCCGGCAGGGACGGGTCAAAGAGACCCAGTACTTC.

This sequence joins TRBV5-6 and TRBJ2-1; unclear D gene. Per the germline V gene, CDR1 is SGHDT and CDR2 is YYEEEE. Trimming left V 0 bases short and J 5 bases short, with 6 bases between. The CDR3 sequence is 13 residues long. CDR3 in amino acids: CASSLGSHNEQFF. CDR3 in DNA: TGTGCCAGCAGCTTGGGTAGTCACAATGAGCAGTTCTTC.

This clone was seen a few times. The genes are TRBV6-5 and TRBJ1-1; 9 bases are a match to TRBD1. The CDR3 runs to 15 residues. Germline-derived CDR1 and CDR2 are MNHEY and SVGAGI. With 4 bases clipped from V and 0 bases from J, the junction kept 3 bases outside the gene matches. CDR3 loop: CASSSRTGVNTEAFF. The DNA for the CDR3 is TGTGCCAGCAGTTCAAGGACAGGGGTGAACACTGAAGCTTTCTTT.

This clone was counted only a few times. The chain recombines TRBV19 with TRBJ1-5; no firm D call. The V end lost 3 bases, the J end lost 6 bases, and 15 bases lay between the germline ends. The V gene's germline CDR1 is LNHDA and CDR2 SQIVND (reference sequence). The CDR3 length is 15 residues. CDR3 sequence: CASSISGGWFQPQHF. The CDR3 DNA follows: TGTGCCAGTAGTATTTCGGGCGGGTGGTTTCAGCCCCAGCATTTT. The complete variable domain, with remaining parts taken from reference TRBV19 and TRBJ1-5, reads DGGITQSPKYLFRKEGQNVTLSCEQNLNHDAMYWYRQDPGQGLRLIYYSQIVNDFQKGDIAEGYSVSREKKESFPLTVTSAQKNPTAFYLCASSISGGWFQPQHFGDGTRLSIL.

This rearrangement joins TRBV10-3 to TRBJ1-4; weak D call: TRBD1 (6 bases). V lost 4 bases and J 10 bases, leaving 22 bases between the germline ends. The germline V gene has CDR1 ENHRY and CDR2 SYGVKD. The CDR3 totals 16 residues. The CDR3: CAISGGQGPTRAKLFF. CDR3 nucleotide sequence: TGTGCCATCAGTGGGGGGCAGGGTCCCACTCGGGCAAAACTGTTTTTT.

This clone was seen a handful of times. The chain links TRBV7-2 to TRBJ2-7; 9 bases fit TRBD1. Trimming took 0 bases from V and 2 from J; bases not matched to a gene: 2. Germline values: CDR1 SGHTA, CDR2 FQGNSA. The length of the CDR3 is 15 residues. CDR3 in amino acids: CASSLAGQGAYEQYF. CDR3 coding DNA: TGTGCCAGCAGCTTAGCGGGACAGGGAGCCTACGAGCAGTACTTC.

The chain has TRBV2 and TRBJ2-7; 10 bases align to TRBD2. The CDR3 totals 19 residues. The germline V gene has CDR1 SNHLY and CDR2 FYNNEI. V shed 3 bases, J shed 0 bases, and the junction held 14 bases outside the gene matches. CDR3 amino acids: CASSDAGGGLAGASYEQYF. In DNA, the CDR3 is TGTGCCAGCAGTGATGCAGGGGGAGGGCTAGCGGGAGCCTCCTACGAGCAGTACTTC. Using reference TRBV2 and TRBJ2-7 for the parts outside the CDR3, the full variable domain is EPEVTQTPSHQVTQMGQEVILRCVPISNHLYFYWYRQILGQKVEFLVSFYNNEISEKSEIFDDQFSVERPDGSNFTLKIRSTKLEDSAMYFCASSDAGGGLAGASYEQYFGPGTRLTVT.

This clone was picked up one time. This chain joins TRBV10-3 and TRBJ1-1; perhaps TRBD1 as D (6 bases). Germline CDR1 and CDR2: ENHRY and SYGVKD. The germline V and J ends were trimmed by 10 bases and 1 base, with 19 bases remaining between them. The CDR3 runs to 15 residues. The CDR3 loop is CATTEMGRGNTEAFF. The CDR3 DNA reads TGTGCCACTACAGAAATGGGCAGGGGGAACACTGAAGCTTTCTTT.

The V and J genes are TRBV13 and TRBJ2-2; D remains ambiguous. Per the germline V gene, CDR1 is PRHDT and CDR2 is FYEKMQ (reference sequence). Trimming shortened V by 5 bases and J by 2 bases, and 12 bases separated the two germline ends. The CDR3 has 15 amino acids. In DNA, the CDR3 is TGTGCCAGCAGCCTCGAACAGTCTAACACCGGGGAGCTGTTTTTT. Its translation: CASSLEQSNTGELFF.

This rearrangement joins TRBV4-1 to TRBJ2-7; 7 nucleotides agree with TRBD2. With V trimmed by 1 base and J by 3 bases, 9 bases remained unmatched. Germline V CDR1 and CDR2: MGHRA, YSYEKL. This CDR3 comprises 16 residues. This CDR3 reads CASSQGGGRADYEQYF. CDR3 sequence (DNA): TGCGCCAGCAGCCAAGGGGGGGGGAGGGCCGACTACGAGCAGTACTTC.

V gene TRBV12-5 combines with J gene TRBJ2-3; D not certain. The CDR3 contains 12 residues. CDR1 and CDR2 from the germline V gene are LGHNT and FRNRAP. V was trimmed by 2 bases and J by 6 bases, leaving 6 bases between them. For the CDR3, the DNA is TGTGCTAGTGGTTTGAACGGGGATACGCAGTATTTT. Residues: CASGLNGDTQYF. Looking up the rest from reference TRBV12-5 and TRBJ2-3 gives the full variable domain: DARVTQTPRHKVTEMGQEVTMRCQPILGHNTVFWYRQTMMQGLELLAYFRNRAPLDDSGMPKDRFSAEMPDATLATLKIQPSEPRDSAVYFCASGLNGDTQYFGPGTRLTVL.

This clone was detected once. The chain links TRBV7-2 to TRBJ2-5, with 7 bases lining up with TRBD2. Germline V gene lookup returns CDR1 SGHTA and CDR2 FQGNSA. The CDR3 consists of 16 residues. Trimming removed 4 bases from V and 1 base from J; junction bases left unmatched: 9. The CDR3 protein is CASSSTSGRAQETQYF. The CDR3 DNA is TGTGCCAGCAGCTCAACGTCAGGGAGGGCCCAAGAGACCCAGTACTTC. Based on the CDR3 plus reference TRBV7-2 and TRBJ2-5, the full variable domain is GAGVSQSPSNKVTEKGKDVELRCDPISGHTALYWYRQSLGQGLEFLIYFQGNSAPDKSGLPSDRFSAERTGGSVSTLTIQRTQQEDSAVYLCASSSTSGRAQETQYFGPGTRLLVL.

The J gene is TRBJ2-1, the V gene TRBV6-5; 9 positions match TRBD1. V gave up 3 bases and J gave up 4 bases; unmatched junction bases: 4. Germline V gene lookup returns CDR1 MNHEY and CDR2 SVGAGI. The CDR3 has 15 residues. The CDR3 region has the DNA TGTGCCAGCAGTTATCGGGACAGGGCGTACAATGAGCAGTTCTTC. It encodes CASSYRDRAYNEQFF.

In nucleotides, the CDR3 is TGTGCCAGCAGTTACTCGGGGACAGGGTGGAATCAGCCCCAGCATTTT. Protein sequence: CASSYSGTGWNQPQHF. The rearrangement joins TRBV6-5 to TRBJ1-5, with 9 positions matching TRBD1. The V and J ends lost 0 bases and 4 bases, in that order; junction bases with no gene match: 4. Per germline, CDR1 MNHEY and CDR2 SVGAGI. The CDR3 totals 16 residues.

The chain is built from TRBV29-1 and TRBJ1-2; 7 bases are shared with TRBD1. The CDR3 is 13 amino acids. J was trimmed by 3 bases and V by 4 bases; bases with no gene match: 5. The germline V gene encodes CDR1 SQVTM and CDR2 ANQGSEA. The CDR3 is CSVAPGTDYGYTF. As DNA, the CDR3 is TGCAGCGTTGCGCCCGGGACAGACTATGGCTACACCTTC.

The chain carries TRBV7-2 and TRBJ2-7; D not resolved. The V gene lost 4 bases and the J gene lost 5 bases, with 18 bases spanning the gap. CDR1 is SGHTA, CDR2 FQGNSA, per germline. The CDR3 has 15 residues. The CDR3: CASSSMLGESDEQYF. CDR3 sequence (DNA): TGTGCCAGCAGCTCCATGCTCGGAGAAAGCGACGAGCAGTACTTC.

The chain joins TRBV6-6 to TRBJ1-6; possible D gene TRBD1, 6 bases. This CDR3 has 16 amino acids. Germline loops: CDR1 MNHNY, CDR2 SVGAGI (reference sequence). The V end lost 5 bases, the J end lost 9 bases, and 20 bases lay between the germline ends. This CDR3 is CASSKAPQEGGSPLHF. In DNA form, the CDR3 reads TGTGCCAGCAGTAAGGCGCCTCAGGAAGGGGGTTCACCCCTCCACTTT.

The J gene is TRBJ2-7, the V gene TRBV27, with D perhaps matching TRBD2 (5 bases). V lost 5 bases and J lost 4, with 18 bases in between. This CDR3 has 15 amino acids. Germline assignment: CDR1 MNHEY and CDR2 SMNVEV (reference sequence). The CDR3 coding sequence is TGTGCCAGCAGTAAGCGGTCGGGGTTTCAATACGAGCAGTACTTC. It translates to CASSKRSGFQYEQYF.

The chain couples TRBV6-6 to TRBJ2-1, with 8 bases lining up with TRBD2. There are 16 residues in the CDR3. Trimming removed 6 bases from V and 8 bases from J; junction bases left unmatched: 15. Germline V CDR1 and CDR2: MNHNY, SVGAGI (reference sequence). CDR3 in amino acids: CASSTPQRGSVHEQFF. The DNA of the CDR3 is TGTGCCAGCAGCACCCCTCAGCGGGGGAGCGTCCATGAGCAGTTCTTC.

The chain joins TRBV11-2 to TRBJ1-1; D might be TRBD1 (6 bases). CDR3 size: 13 residues. The germline CDR1 and CDR2 sequences are SGHAT and FQNNGV. V dropped 5 bases and J dropped 7 bases, with 14 bases sitting between them. DNA of the CDR3: TGTGCCAGCAGCCAGACGGGGGGCCTTGAAGCTTTCTTT. It translates to CASSQTGGLEAFF.

The V gene is TRBV10-3, the J gene TRBJ2-7, with 7 bases aligning to TRBD2. V lost 10 bases and J lost 2; bases outside the gene matches: 8. Germline CDR1 and CDR2: ENHRY and SYGVKD. This CDR3 is built from 13 residues. DNA for the CDR3: TGTGCCACCCTAGCGGCAAGCCCCTACGAGCAGTACTTC. Translated: CATLAASPYEQYF.

The table lists this clone with a count of one. The CDR3, as DNA: TGTGCCAGCAGTACCAGGACAGGCGCAGCCTACGAGCAGTACTTC. This encodes CASSTRTGAAYEQYF. The chain couples TRBV27 to TRBJ2-7, with 7 bases identical to TRBD1. Germline trimming cut 5 bases from V and 2 bases from J; bases unmatched to any gene: 9. Germline assignment: CDR1 MNHEY and CDR2 SMNVEV (reference sequence). The length of the CDR3 is 15 residues.